This TCR beta chain was sequenced during a study of cytomegalovirus exposure and HLA in healthy donors. Study-level results: One later analysis, an examination of the 90 to 150 validation repertoires, found that first-cohort TCR clusters tended to co-occur in them. Published work reported that the classifier diagnosed cytomegalovirus status with high specificity and sensitivity.

Only a few counts were recorded for this clone. Its antigen is not identified. The V and J ends lost 1 base and 4 bases, in that order; junction bases with no gene match: 4. CDR3 size: 14 residues. Germline CDR1 SGDLS, CDR2 YYNGEE. TCRdb keeps only in-frame clones here, not all; method: immunoSEQ multiplex PCR. The table shows a few hundred thousand clones, with over 80% occurring only once. Donors came from a validation cohort of 95 to 150 subjects, distinct from the first 666-subject cohort. The sample consisted of PBMCs. This chain links TRBV9 with TRBJ1-1; 7 positions agree with TRBD1. The origin of this receptor is a woman aged 30 to 39 in good health and CMV-seropositive. The CDR3 sequence: CASSVQGEGTEAFF. The CDR3 bases are TGTGCCAGCAGCGTACAGGGGGAGGGCACTGAAGCTTTCTTT. Drawing the rest from reference TRBV9 and TRBJ1-1, the complete variable domain is DSGVTQTPKHLITATGQRVTLRCSPRSGDLSVYWYQQSLDQGLQFLIQYYNGEERAKGNILERFSAQQFPDLHSELNLSSLELGDSALYFCASSVQGEGTEAFFGQGTRLTVV.